What follows are 22 T cell receptor beta chains derived from one specimen sequenced in a study of blood T cell repertoires in COVID-19. Generated by immunoSEQ multiplex PCR, the TCRdb table keeps only in-frame clones and is missing some. The sample records about 210,000 clones, 80% to 90% being singletons. Sequences were obtained from peripheral blood. The receptors were gathered from a man in his forties or fifties with active or convalescent COVID-19.

The V call is TRBV6-2 or TRBV6-3, the J call TRBJ1-3; TRBD1 agrees at 8 bases. In germline, CDR1 is MNHEY, CDR2 SVGEGT. V lost 6 bases, J lost 5 bases, and 9 bases stayed unmatched. This CDR3 is built from 15 residues. The CDR3, as DNA: TGTGCCAGCAGCCCCGGGACAGGTCCAAGAAACACCATATATTTT. It encodes CASSPGTGPRNTIYF.

The V gene is TRBV7-2, the J gene TRBJ2-7; D is perhaps TRBD2 (6 bases). CDR3 size: 16 residues. V was cut by 0 bases and J by 0 bases, with 12 bases left in between. CDR1 SGHTA and CDR2 FQGNSA come from the germline V gene. The CDR3 reads CASSLAGGSSSYEQYF. In nucleotides, the CDR3 is TGTGCCAGCAGCTTAGCGGGGGGAAGCTCCTCCTACGAGCAGTACTTC.

The chain carries TRBV15 and TRBJ2-3; perhaps TRBD1 as D (6 bases). The CDR3 spans 15 residues. Germline assignment: CDR1 LNHNV and CDR2 YYDKDF (reference sequence). The V end was cut by 2 bases, the J end by 2 bases, with 11 bases between. CDR3 sequence (DNA): TGTGCCACCAGCAGACAAGACAGGCTCACAGATACGCAGTATTTT. The encoded protein is CATSRQDRLTDTQYF.

The table lists this clone with a few counts. The chain has TRBV28 and TRBJ1-5, with TRBD1 as a possible D gene (6 bases). The CDR3 is 16 amino acids. The germline gives CDR1 MDHEN, CDR2 SYDVKM. Trimming pared 4 bases from V and 10 bases from J, leaving 23 bases between. The CDR3 bases are TGTGCCAGCAGTTCACCGGCCCTGGGGGCGTCGCGTCCCCAGCATTTT. Translated: CASSSPALGASRPQHF.

The chain has TRBV25-1 and TRBJ1-2, with D possibly matching TRBD1 (5 bases). The ends were cut back, 3 bases at V and 6 bases at J, with 17 bases in the middle. Germline CDR1 reads MGHDK; CDR2 reads SYGVNS. The CDR3 runs to 15 residues. This CDR3 reads CASSEGRGARDGYTF. The CDR3, as DNA: TGTGCCAGCAGTGAGGGGCGGGGAGCGAGAGATGGCTACACCTTC.

V gene TRBV2 combines with J gene TRBJ2-4; tentative D call: TRBD1 (6 bases). V lost 3 bases and J lost 3, with 21 bases in between. The CDR3 has 18 residues. The germline gives CDR1 SNHLY, CDR2 FYNNEI. CDR3: CASSEETGTIRGKNIQYF. The CDR3 nucleotides read TGTGCCAGCAGTGAGGAGACAGGAACAATAAGGGGCAAAAACATTCAGTACTTC. The full variable domain, in which reference TRBV2 and TRBJ2-4 provide the parts outside the CDR3, is EPEVTQTPSHQVTQMGQEVILRCVPISNHLYFYWYRQILGQKVEFLVSFYNNEISEKSEIFDDQFSVERPDGSNFTLKIRSTKLEDSAMYFCASSEETGTIRGKNIQYFGAGTRLSVL.

CDR3 residues: CASSQDHRADYGYTF. The DNA for the CDR3 is TGTGCCAGCAGCCAAGACCACAGGGCGGACTATGGCTACACCTTC. The V call is TRBV3-1 (or the pseudogene TRBV3-2), the J call TRBJ1-2; tentatively, D is TRBD1 (6 bases). Trimming left V 0 bases short and J 3 bases short, with 11 bases between. The CDR3 contains 15 residues. Germline values: CDR1 LGHDT, CDR2 YNNKEL (reference sequence).

The CDR3 spells CAISESRTVTNTEAFF. The CDR3 DNA sequence: TGTGCCATCAGTGAGTCCAGGACAGTTACGAACACTGAAGCTTTCTTT. The V gene is TRBV10-3, the J gene TRBJ1-1, with D perhaps matching TRBD1 (6 bases). V dropped 0 bases and J dropped 1 base, with 12 bases sitting between them. The germline V gene encodes CDR1 ENHRY and CDR2 SYGVKD. This CDR3 contains 16 residues.

The chain has TRBV6-5 and TRBJ2-1; D is possibly TRBD2 (5 bases). Germline CDR1 reads MNHEY; CDR2 reads SVGAGI. The CDR3 runs 13 residues. V was trimmed by 1 base and J by 8 bases, leaving 9 bases between them. The CDR3 sequence is CASSYLGEDEQFF. In DNA form, the CDR3 reads TGTGCCAGCAGTTACTTGGGAGAGGATGAGCAGTTCTTC.

The V gene is TRBV30, the J gene TRBJ2-7; TRBD2 aligns across 7 bases. This CDR3 has 15 residues. CDR1 and CDR2 from the germline V gene are GTSNPN and SVGIG (reference sequence). V shed 1 base and J 2 bases; nucleotides not matched to a gene: 8. CDR3 sequence: CAWSGAGERAYEQYF. In DNA form, the CDR3 reads TGTGCCTGGAGTGGGGCGGGAGAGCGCGCCTACGAGCAGTACTTC.

The chain is built from TRBV11-3 and TRBJ2-5; D is possibly TRBD2 (5 bases). The germline V and J ends were trimmed by 1 base and 5 bases, with 14 bases remaining between them. Germline-derived CDR1 and CDR2 are SGHNT and YENEEA. There are 15 residues in the CDR3. The CDR3 here is CASSLGAGNGETQYF. The CDR3 DNA reads as TGTGCCAGCAGCTTAGGGGCGGGTAACGGGGAGACCCAGTACTTC.

The J gene is TRBJ2-5, the V gene TRBV7-9; 14 bases fit TRBD2. From germline, CDR1 is SEHNR and CDR2 FQNEAQ (reference sequence). This CDR3 comprises 15 residues. Trimming at V came to 5 bases and at J to 4 bases, leaving 3 bases not matched to a gene. CDR3 sequence (DNA): TGTGCCAGCAGCCGGGGACTAGCGGGAGTAGAGACCCAGTACTTC. Amino acid sequence: CASSRGLAGVETQYF.

V usage is TRBV29-1 and J usage is TRBJ1-2; D not resolved. Germline V gene sequence: CDR1 SQVTM, CDR2 ANQGSEA. Trimming shortened V by 1 base and J by 2 bases, and 5 bases separated the two germline ends. The CDR3 spans 12 residues. DNA of the CDR3: TGCAGCGTTGAAGTGGGCAACTATGGCTACACCTTC. This translates into CSVEVGNYGYTF.

The DNA for the CDR3 is TGTGCCAGCAGTCAACCGGGACTAGCGGGTCACGAGCAGTACTTC. Its protein product is CASSQPGLAGHEQYF. J is TRBJ2-7 and V is TRBV27, with 12 bases identical to TRBD2. In germline, CDR1 is MNHEY, CDR2 SMNVEV (reference sequence). The CDR3 extends over 15 amino acids. Trimming cost V 5 bases and J 5 bases; bases outside gene matches: 7.

The chain employs TRBV2 and TRBJ2-7; 13 bases match TRBD2. J lost 4 bases, V lost 8 bases, and 5 bases had no gene match. The germline CDR1 and CDR2 sequences are SNHLY and FYNNEI. The CDR3 is made up of 14 amino acids. CDR3 residues: CASPGLAGRYEQYF. The CDR3 nucleotides read TGTGCCAGCCCGGGACTAGCGGGAAGGTACGAGCAGTACTTC. The full variable domain, with the rest looked up from reference TRBV2 and TRBJ2-7, is EPEVTQTPSHQVTQMGQEVILRCVPISNHLYFYWYRQILGQKVEFLVSFYNNEISEKSEIFDDQFSVERPDGSNFTLKIRSTKLEDSAMYFCASPGLAGRYEQYFGPGTRLTVT.

This rearrangement joins TRBV12-3 or TRBV12-4 to TRBJ1-1; maybe TRBD1 (6 bases). V was pared by 10 bases and J by 0 bases, with 12 bases between. The CDR3 runs 13 residues. CDR3 nucleotides: TGTGCCATTTCCGGGACACTGAACACTGAAGCTTTCTTT. Its translation is CAISGTLNTEAFF.

The V and J genes are TRBV5-5 and TRBJ1-2; 9 bases agree with TRBD1. CDR1 is SGHKS and CDR2 is YYEKEE in the germline V gene (reference sequence). The ends lost 0 bases at V and 7 bases at J; junction bases unmatched: 4. The CDR3 extends over 14 amino acids. CDR3 DNA: TGTGCCAGCAGCTTGGGGACAGGGGCGGGTGGCTACACCTTC. Translation: CASSLGTGAGGYTF.

The gene calls are TRBV7-2 and TRBJ1-4, with unresolved D. CDR3 length: 13 amino acids. CDR1 is SGHTA and CDR2 is FQGNSA in the germline V gene. Deletions cut 6 bases from V and 3 bases from J, with 8 bases between. Written as DNA, the CDR3 is TGTGCCAGCAGTAATGGAGCTAATGAAAAACTGTTTTTT. Its protein is CASSNGANEKLFF.

In nucleotides, the CDR3 is TGTGCCAGCTCACCGGGCTTGGATGAAAAACTGTTTTTT. Translation gives CASSPGLDEKLFF. The rearrangement joins TRBV18 to TRBJ1-4; D is unclear. Trimming cost V 3 bases and J 6 bases, with 8 bases left between them. CDR3 length: 13 residues. CDR1 and CDR2 from the germline V gene are KGHSH and LQKENI.

This chain uses TRBV25-1 with TRBJ1-2; D may be TRBD1 (5 bases). Trimming stripped 4 bases from V and 4 bases from J, with 16 bases between. CDR1 MGHDK and CDR2 SYGVNS come from the germline V gene. CDR3 length: 15 residues. The CDR3 loop reads CASSARQFRGYGYTF. As DNA, the CDR3 is TGTGCCAGCAGTGCTCGACAGTTCAGAGGCTATGGCTACACCTTC.

This clone showed up many times. J is TRBJ2-1 and V is TRBV28; 10 positions match TRBD2. CDR1 and CDR2 (germline): MDHEN, SYDVKM. The CDR3 totals 15 residues. Losses at the gene ends were 4 bases for V and 5 bases for J; bases not matched to a gene: 5. The CDR3, as DNA: TGTGCCAGCAGTTACCTAGCGGGAGAGGACAATGAGCAGTTCTTC. This gives the protein CASSYLAGEDNEQFF.

CDR3 DNA sequence: TGTGCCAGCAACCCCCTTGCTGGTGAGCTAGATTCACCCCTCCACTTT. This encodes CASNPLAGELDSPLHF. The chain employs TRBV28 and TRBJ1-6, with unresolved D. Trimming took off 7 bases at V and 8 bases at J, with 21 bases between the two ends. This CDR3 region has 16 residues. Germline V gene data show CDR1 as MDHEN and CDR2 as SYDVKM.